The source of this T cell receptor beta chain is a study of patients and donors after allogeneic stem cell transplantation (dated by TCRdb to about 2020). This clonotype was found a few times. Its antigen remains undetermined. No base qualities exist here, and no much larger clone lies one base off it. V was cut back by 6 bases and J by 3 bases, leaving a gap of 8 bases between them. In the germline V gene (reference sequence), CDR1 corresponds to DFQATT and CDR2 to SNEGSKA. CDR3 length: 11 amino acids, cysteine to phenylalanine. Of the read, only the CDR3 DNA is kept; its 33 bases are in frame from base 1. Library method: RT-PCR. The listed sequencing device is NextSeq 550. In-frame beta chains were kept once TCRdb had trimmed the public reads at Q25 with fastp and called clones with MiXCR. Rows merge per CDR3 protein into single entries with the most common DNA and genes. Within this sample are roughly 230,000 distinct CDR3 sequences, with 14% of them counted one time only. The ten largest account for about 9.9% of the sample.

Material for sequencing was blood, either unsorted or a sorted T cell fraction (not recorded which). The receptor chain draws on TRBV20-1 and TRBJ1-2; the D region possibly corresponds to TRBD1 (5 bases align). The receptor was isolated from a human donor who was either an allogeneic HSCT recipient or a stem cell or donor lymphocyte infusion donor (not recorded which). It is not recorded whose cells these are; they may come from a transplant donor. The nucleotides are TGCAGTGCACGGGGCCACTATGGCTACACCTTC. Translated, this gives CSARGHYGYTF.